This T cell receptor (beta chain) was recorded in a study of CD8 T cells in ankylosing spondylitis. General study points: Disease-linked clones reportedly showed significant enrichment in matched ankylosing spondylitis synovial fluid. Apparently characteristic of ankylosing spondylitis blood was a TCR beta motif (about 8 highly homologous variants). A CD8+ phenotype characterized the disease-linked clones, which were relatively rare in peripheral blood.

This clonotype occurred many times. Its target is not known. For TCR beta, libraries came from quantitative 5'-RACE with molecular barcodes. TCRdb reprocessed the 5' RACE reads via MiXCR and lists one record per CDR3 protein. The repertoire includes about 36,000 distinct CDR3 sequences, approximately 6% of them detected once, and around 12% sits in the top ten. Trimming removed 0 bases from V and 11 bases from J, with 16 bases in between. Germline V gene sequence: CDR1 LNHNV, CDR2 YYDKDF (reference sequence). CDR3 size: 14 residues. The material sequenced was blood, either unsorted or a sorted T cell fraction (not recorded which). This chain connects TRBV15 to TRBJ1-1; D unclear. The source is a male donor with ankylosing spondylitis or in good health (not recorded which). CDR3 bases: TGTGCCACCAGCAGAGATGAGGACGCCCCTGGGGCTTTCTTT. Its translation is CATSRDEDAPGAFF.